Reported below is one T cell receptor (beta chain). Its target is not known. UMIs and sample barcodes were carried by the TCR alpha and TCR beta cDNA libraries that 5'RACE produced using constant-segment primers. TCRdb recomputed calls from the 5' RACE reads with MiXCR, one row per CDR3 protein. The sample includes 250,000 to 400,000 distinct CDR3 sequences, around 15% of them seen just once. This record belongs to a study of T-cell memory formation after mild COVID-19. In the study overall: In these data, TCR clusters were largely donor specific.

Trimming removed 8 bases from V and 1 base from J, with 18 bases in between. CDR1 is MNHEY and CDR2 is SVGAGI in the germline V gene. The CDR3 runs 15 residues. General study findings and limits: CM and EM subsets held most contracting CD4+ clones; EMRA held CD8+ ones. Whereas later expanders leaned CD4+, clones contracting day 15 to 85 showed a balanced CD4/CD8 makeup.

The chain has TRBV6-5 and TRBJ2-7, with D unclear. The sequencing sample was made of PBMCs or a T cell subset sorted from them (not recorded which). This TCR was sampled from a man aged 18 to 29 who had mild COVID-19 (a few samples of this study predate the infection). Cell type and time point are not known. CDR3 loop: CASHKSGPPSYEQYF. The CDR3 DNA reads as TGTGCCAGCCATAAATCGGGTCCACCTTCCTACGAGCAGTACTTC.